Sequencing of this TCR beta chain was carried out in a study of OX40 agonist ivuxolimab in advanced cancers. Study-level background: Partial responses were achieved by three patients, of whom one had hepatocellular carcinoma and two had cutaneous melanoma.

Sampling of blood occurred at baseline, cycle 4 day 1, and cycle 7 day 1. This CDR3 is 17 amino acids long. V shed 0 bases and J 4 bases; nucleotides not matched to a gene: 7. Germline assignment: CDR1 SGHRS and CDR2 YFSETQ. Profiled with immunoSEQ multiplex PCR; TCRdb holds only in-frame clones, not every one. The repertoire holds over 90,000 clones, with roughly 95% as singletons. The TCR originated in an adult with an advanced solid tumor such as melanoma, head and neck, liver or kidney cancer. This specimen consisted of CD4+ or CD8+ T cells sorted from blood, obtained in a trial of the OX40 agonist ivuxolimab. V and J are TRBV5-1 and TRBJ2-3, with 11 bases that match TRBD2. This chain's CDR3 is CASSLVVAGGLADTQYF. Written as DNA, the CDR3 is TGCGCCAGCAGCTTGGTTGTAGCGGGGGGGCTGGCAGATACGCAGTATTTT.